This TCR beta chain is drawn from a study of CD8+ T cells in alopecia areata. In the study overall: Treated individuals took tofacitinib by mouth, 5 to 10 mg twice daily.

Both peripheral blood and punch biopsies of lesional scalp skin were obtained from patients who had alopecia areata. RNA was isolated and reverse transcribed to cDNA, the sequencing template. Sequenced by immunoSEQ multiplex PCR; TCRdb stores in-frame clones only, minus some. Altogether 13,000 to 15,000 clones are present, under 60% being singletons, with the ten largest covering about 11%. Study-level results: Normal skin's resident alphabeta T cells are also sequenced in scalp samples. Patients shared TCRs less clearly than mice did, possibly for HLA-related reasons. Researchers report lesional scalp, most notably alopecia totalis/universalis, outstripped normal scalp in clonality.

About this clone: The target antigen is unknown.

The V end lost 2 bases, the J end lost 5 bases, and 9 bases lay between the germline ends. Germline values: CDR1 KGHSH, CDR2 LQKENI. This CDR3 spans 13 amino acids. This TCR was sampled from a human donor with alopecia areata. The chain has TRBV18 and TRBJ2-5, with a tentative D call TRBD2 (6 bases). Specimen: skin, collected at week 0. CDR3 nucleotides: TGTGCCAGCTCACCAGTTGGAGGGGAGACCCAGTACTTC. Translated: CASSPVGGETQYF.